These T cell receptor beta chains were read from a single sample in a study of T cells after yellow fever vaccination. TCRdb passed the 5' RACE reads through MiXCR, listing each CDR3 protein once. The profile shows a few hundred thousand distinct CDR3 sequences, about a sixth of them singletons. This material consisted of PBMCs, taken about 5 days after the first yellow fever vaccination. The receptor set was obtained from a man aged 18 to 29 who received the YFV17D yellow fever vaccine. The CDR3 runs from the conserved cysteine through the conserved F or W. The D gene is left open where the match is weak. Rows may omit the clone size; those that give it use once, few, many or a size class.

TRBV3-1	few	TRBJ2-5	TRBD1	CASSLSEGAVTQYF	TGTGCCAGCAGCCTAAGTGAGGGGGCCGTGACCCAGTACTTC
TRBV18	-	TRBJ2-3	-	CASSPPYSGNTQYF	TGTGCCAGCTCACCACCATATTCAGGGAATACGCAGTATTTT
TRBV24-1	-	TRBJ2-6	-	CATSDPNPGYGANVLTF	TGTGCCACCAGTGATCCCAATCCAGGGTACGGGGCCAACGTCCTGACTTTC
TRBV7-9	few	TRBJ2-3	-	CASSGRVDTQYF	TGTGCCAGTTCAGGCCGGGTTGATACGCAGTATTTT
TRBV7-9	-	TRBJ2-6	-	CASSPPEAWANVLTF	TGTGCCAGCAGCCCCCCGGAAGCCTGGGCCAACGTCCTGACTTTC
TRBV5-6	-	TRBJ2-1	TRBD1	CASSLARDSHNEQFF	TGTGCCAGCAGCTTGGCCCGGGACAGCCACAATGAGCAGTTCTTC
TRBV4-3	few	TRBJ2-1	-	CASSQEHLGGITYNEQFF	TGCGCCAGCAGCCAAGAGCATCTTGGGGGTATCACCTACAATGAGCAGTTCTTC
TRBV7-9	-	TRBJ2-1	TRBD2	CASRFGTTQPSYNEQFF	TGTGCCAGCAGGTTTGGGACTACGCAGCCCTCCTACAATGAGCAGTTCTTC
TRBV7-2	few	TRBJ1-1	-	CASSLEGWAEAFF	TGTGCCAGCAGCTTAGAGGGTTGGGCTGAAGCTTTCTTT
TRBV18	-	TRBJ1-5	-	CASSSTTGTAQPQHF	TGTGCCAGCTCATCGACCACAGGGACGGCCCAGCCCCAGCATTTT
TRBV7-9	few	TRBJ2-5	TRBD2	CASSPPEGLAQETQYF	TGTGCCAGCAGTCCTCCCGAGGGACTAGCACAAGAGACCCAGTACTTC
TRBV4-2	-	TRBJ2-3	-	CASRQNMGHNTDTQYF	TGTGCCAGCAGGCAAAATATGGGGCACAACACAGATACGCAGTATTTT
TRBV11-1	-	TRBJ2-1	-	CASTRLGSEDHEQFF	TGTGCCAGCACCCGCTTGGGGTCCGAGGACCATGAGCAGTTCTTC
TRBV18	few	TRBJ2-2	-	CASSPPPTVRELFF	TGTGCCAGCTCACCCCCCCCGACAGTCCGGGAGCTGTTTTTT
TRBV7-9	few	TRBJ1-1	-	CASSPRGETEAFF	TGTGCCAGCAGCCCCAGGGGAGAGACTGAAGCTTTCTTT
TRBV4-1	few	TRBJ2-1	-	CASSPPGESREQFF	TGCGCCAGCAGCCCGCCGGGCGAGAGCAGGGAGCAGTTCTTC
TRBV12-3/TRBV12-4	few	TRBJ2-7	-	CASSFWAGEQYF	TGTGCCAGCAGTTTCTGGGCCGGCGAGCAGTACTTC
TRBV4-3	few	TRBJ2-2	TRBD1	CASSQAHTGANTGELFF	TGCGCCAGCAGCCAAGCCCATACAGGGGCGAACACCGGGGAGCTGTTTTTT
TRBV10-1	few	TRBJ2-3	-	CARGGSDTQYF	TGCGCCAGGGGGGGTTCGGATACGCAGTATTTT
TRBV7-2	-	TRBJ1-2	TRBD1	CASSLTTGGVGYTF	TGTGCCAGCAGCTTGACAACAGGGGGCGTTGGCTACACCTTC
TRBV3-1	-	TRBJ2-1	TRBD1	CASSQDTGGDEQFF	TGTGCCAGCAGCCAAGACACAGGGGGCGATGAGCAGTTCTTC
TRBV5-1	-	TRBJ2-1	-	CASSATGTGYNEQFF	TGCGCCAGCAGCGCCACCGGGACTGGCTACAATGAGCAGTTCTTC
TRBV27	-	TRBJ2-2	-	CASSLFKQSLNTGELFF	TGTGCCAGCAGTTTATTTAAGCAATCCCTGAACACCGGGGAGCTGTTTTTT
TRBV5-1	-	TRBJ1-5	TRBD1	CASSVTGGYGQPQHF	TGCGCCAGCAGCGTCACAGGGGGCTATGGTCAGCCCCAGCATTTT
TRBV24-1	-	TRBJ2-3	TRBD1	CATSDLTGEDTQYF	TGTGCCACCAGTGATTTGACAGGGGAAGATACGCAGTATTTT
TRBV7-9	many	TRBJ2-5	TRBD2	CASSLVGGLAGQETQYF	TGTGCCAGCAGCTTAGTTGGGGGACTAGCGGGCCAAGAGACCCAGTACTTC
TRBV7-3	-	TRBJ2-3	-	CASSLGITSTDTQYF	TGTGCCAGCAGCTTGGGTATAACTAGCACAGATACGCAGTATTTT
TRBV6-5	few	TRBJ2-1	-	CASSYSTRTDSPYNEQFF	TGTGCCAGCAGTTACTCGACCCGGACAGACTCTCCATACAATGAGCAGTTCTTC
TRBV4-1	few	TRBJ1-1	TRBD1	CASSQETGGWSTEAFF	TGCGCCAGCAGCCAAGAAACAGGGGGATGGAGCACTGAAGCTTTCTTT
TRBV7-2	few	TRBJ1-2	TRBD1	CASSLGGQARLKGYTF	TGTGCCAGCAGCTTAGGGGGACAGGCCCGTCTTAAGGGCTACACCTTC
TRBV5-1	-	TRBJ2-1	TRBD2	CASTDGLAGSNEQFF	TGCGCCAGCACCGATGGACTAGCGGGTAGCAATGAGCAGTTCTTC
TRBV6-5	-	TRBJ2-5	-	CASSYATSAETQYF	TGTGCCAGCAGTTACGCCACGAGTGCGGAGACCCAGTACTTC
TRBV7-2	few	TRBJ2-3	TRBD2	CASSFSTGAGSTDTQYF	TGTGCCAGCAGCTTCTCCACCGGAGCGGGGAGCACAGATACGCAGTATTTT
TRBV5-1	-	TRBJ2-1	-	CASSLVVTPGYNEQFF	TGCGCCAGCAGCTTGGTTGTCACCCCGGGGTACAATGAGCAGTTCTTC
TRBV3-1	few	TRBJ2-1	-	CASSHLTLNEQFF	TGTGCCAGCAGCCATCTGACCTTAAATGAGCAGTTCTTC
TRBV5-1	-	TRBJ2-3	TRBD1	CASSPRTGDTWGTDTQYF	TGCGCCAGCAGCCCCCGGACAGGGGACACCTGGGGCACAGATACGCAGTATTTT
TRBV24-1	few	TRBJ2-3	-	CATSDRIHWDTQYF	TGTGCCACCAGTGATAGAATCCACTGGGATACGCAGTATTTT
TRBV5-1	many	TRBJ2-7	TRBD2	CASSLLAGGSSYEQYF	TGCGCCAGCAGCTTGTTAGCGGGGGGCAGCTCCTACGAGCAGTACTTC
TRBV2	-	TRBJ1-1	-	CASSEASGAFF	TGTGCCAGCAGTGAAGCCAGTGGCGCTTTCTTT
TRBV7-8	-	TRBJ2-3	TRBD2	CASSLGLGRDTDTQYF	TGTGCCAGCAGCCTGGGACTAGGGAGGGACACAGATACGCAGTATTTT
TRBV5-1	-	TRBJ2-3	-	CASSLPEGGTDTQYF	TGCGCCAGCAGCTTACCGGAGGGGGGCACAGATACGCAGTATTTT
TRBV28	few	TRBJ2-4	-	CASTPWSESHSLAKNIQYF	TGTGCCAGCACTCCCTGGTCGGAGAGTCACAGCCTAGCCAAAAACATTCAGTACTTC
TRBV13	few	TRBJ2-7	TRBD2	CASSSRLAGGLYEQYF	TGTGCCAGCAGCTCACGACTAGCGGGGGGCCTCTACGAGCAGTACTTC
TRBV6-2/TRBV6-3	-	TRBJ2-1	-	CASSVLRSSYNEQFF	TGTGCCAGCAGTGTTCTCCGAAGCTCCTACAATGAGCAGTTCTTC
TRBV3-1	few	TRBJ2-2	-	CASSQNTAVRGELFF	TGTGCCAGCAGCCAAAACACAGCGGTTCGAGGGGAGCTGTTTTTT
TRBV29-1	few	TRBJ2-1	TRBD1	CSVERQGAGNEQFF	TGCAGCGTTGAACGGCAGGGGGCAGGAAATGAGCAGTTCTTC
TRBV30	-	TRBJ1-5	-	CAWSFDSRTQPQHF	TGTGCCTGGAGTTTCGACAGCCGCACTCAGCCCCAGCATTTT
TRBV7-2	-	TRBJ2-5	-	CASSFGTRKETQYF	TGTGCCAGCAGCTTTGGGACCAGAAAAGAGACCCAGTACTTC
TRBV20-1	few	TRBJ2-1	-	CSASSGGRYNEQFF	TGCAGTGCTAGTTCCGGGGGGCGGTACAATGAGCAGTTCTTC
TRBV7-2	many	TRBJ2-1	-	CASSLTGDSYNEQFF	TGTGCCAGCAGCTTGACCGGGGACTCCTACAATGAGCAGTTCTTC
TRBV7-9	few	TRBJ2-1	-	CASSRTLGYNEQFF	TGTGCCAGCAGCCGTACTCTGGGGTACAATGAGCAGTTCTTC